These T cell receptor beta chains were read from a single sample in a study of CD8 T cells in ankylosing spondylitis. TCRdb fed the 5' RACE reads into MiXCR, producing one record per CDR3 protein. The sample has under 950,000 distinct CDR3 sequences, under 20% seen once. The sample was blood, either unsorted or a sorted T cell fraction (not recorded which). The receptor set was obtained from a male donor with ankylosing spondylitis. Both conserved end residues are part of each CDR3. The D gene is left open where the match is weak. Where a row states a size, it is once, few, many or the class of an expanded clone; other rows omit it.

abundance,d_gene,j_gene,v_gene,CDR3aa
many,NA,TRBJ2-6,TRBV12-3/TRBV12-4,CASSFIGSGANVLTF
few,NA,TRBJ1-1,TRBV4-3,CASSQVRGVNTEAFF
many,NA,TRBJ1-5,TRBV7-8,CASRYMGWVQPQHF
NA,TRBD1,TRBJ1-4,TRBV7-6,CASSSTWTGYEKLFF
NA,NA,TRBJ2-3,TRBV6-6,CASTRDDTDTQYF
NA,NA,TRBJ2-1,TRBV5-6,CASSFYSSYNEQFF
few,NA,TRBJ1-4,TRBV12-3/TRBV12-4,CASSFGRAEKLFF
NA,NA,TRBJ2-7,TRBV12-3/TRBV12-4,CASRTPGGLEQYF
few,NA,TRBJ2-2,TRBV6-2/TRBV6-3,CASSPDAAGELFF
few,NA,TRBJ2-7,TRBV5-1,CASSKQVAAYEQYF
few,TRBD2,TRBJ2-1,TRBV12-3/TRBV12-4,CASTQRVGGRRYNEQFF
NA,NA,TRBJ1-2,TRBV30,CAWSVLPRTAKYGYTF
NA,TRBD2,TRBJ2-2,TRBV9,CASANHGGSTGELFF
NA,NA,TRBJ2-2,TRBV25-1,CASSHPGHVTGELFF
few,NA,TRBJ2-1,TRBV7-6,CASSLAATRGNEQFF
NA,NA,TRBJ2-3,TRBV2,CASSDDSLPVADTQYF
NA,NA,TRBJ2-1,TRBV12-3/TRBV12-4,CASSLESGSYNEQFF
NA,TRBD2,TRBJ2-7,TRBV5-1,CASSASGNSYEQYF
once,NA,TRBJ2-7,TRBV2,CASSEALRSPEQYF
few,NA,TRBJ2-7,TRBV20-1,CSASPATGGVYEQYF
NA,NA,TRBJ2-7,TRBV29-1,CSALRGASYEQYF
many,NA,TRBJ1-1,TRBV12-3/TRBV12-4,CASSSFNANTEAFF
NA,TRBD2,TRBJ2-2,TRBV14,CASSQGTRAGELFF
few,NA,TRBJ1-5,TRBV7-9,CASSSTGGKGGQPQHF
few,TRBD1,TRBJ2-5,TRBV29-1,CSVATGGGETQYF
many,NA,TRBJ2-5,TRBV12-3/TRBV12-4,CASSLVGSGETQYF
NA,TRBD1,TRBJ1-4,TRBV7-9,CASSVRQGTDEKLFF
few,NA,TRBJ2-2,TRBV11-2,CASSLRGQLSYTGELFF